This is a list of T cell receptor beta chains from one sample in a study of T cell responses to AZD1222 COVID-19 vaccine. Measured with immunoSEQ multiplex PCR; TCRdb has only the in-frame clones, and not every one. The table has tens of thousands of clones, 85% to 90% seen once. Sequenced material: peripheral blood, taken on day 0 of AZD1222 vaccination. These receptors all stem from an adult in good health. Each CDR3 is given with its conserved first and last residue. Fields, in order: clone size, D gene, J gene, V gene, CDR3 protein, CDR3 DNA. D genes are given only for firm matches. A clone size is listed for some rows: how often the clone was seen (once, few, many), or a class if it is expanded.

-	-	TRBJ2-7	TRBV4-1	CASSHYHNQDRDSYEQYF	TGCGCCAGCAGCCACTATCATAACCAGGACAGAGACTCCTACGAGCAGTACTTC
few	-	TRBJ2-5	TRBV7-6	CASSLVYTGKETQYF	TGTGCCAGCAGCTTAGTATATACGGGGAAAGAGACCCAGTACTTC
-	-	TRBJ1-1	TRBV24-1	CATSDSVLRAEAFF	TGTGCCACCAGCGATTCAGTCCTGCGAGCTGAAGCTTTCTTT
-	-	TRBJ2-7	TRBV7-2	CASSLLGLGDEQYF	TGTGCCAGCAGCCTCCTGGGCCTGGGAGACGAGCAGTACTTC
-	-	TRBJ2-1	TRBV5-4	CASSLRGVQFF	TGTGCCAGCAGCTTGAGAGGAGTACAGTTCTTC
-	TRBD2	TRBJ2-2	TRBV5-4	CASSPGLAGATGELFF	TGTGCCAGCAGCCCGGGACTAGCGGGAGCCACCGGGGAGCTGTTTTTT
once	TRBD1	TRBJ2-7	TRBV3-1/TRBV3-2	CASSPWTGSYEQYF	TGTGCCAGCAGCCCCTGGACAGGCTCCTACGAGCAGTACTTC
-	-	TRBJ1-2	TRBV5-4	CASSPGVGTNYGYTF	TGTGCCAGCAGCCCCGGGGTGGGAACTAACTATGGCTACACCTTC
-	-	TRBJ1-6	TRBV15	CATSVKYTGVGSPLHF	TGTGCCACCAGCGTCAAATACACAGGCGTAGGATCACCCCTCCACTTT
-	TRBD1	TRBJ1-1	TRBV5-1	CASSLSGQGLGGTEAFF	TGCGCCAGCAGCTTGTCGGGACAGGGGTTAGGGGGCACTGAAGCTTTCTTT
-	-	TRBJ2-4	TRBV28	CASSLTQGHIQYF	TGTGCCAGCAGTTTAACTCAGGGGCACATTCAGTACTTC
-	-	TRBJ2-7	TRBV7-9	CASSLWSGVSHEQYF	TGTGCCAGCAGCTTATGGTCCGGGGTCTCGCACGAGCAGTACTTC
-	-	TRBJ1-1	TRBV28	CAGSQGMNTEAFF	TGTGCCGGCTCACAGGGAATGAACACTGAAGCTTTCTTT
-	-	TRBJ1-5	TRBV7-2	CASSGNLRSQPQHF	TGTGCCAGCAGCGGGAACCTCCGAAGTCAGCCCCAGCATTTT
-	TRBD2	TRBJ2-1	TRBV5-1	CASSLEVAGSHEQFF	TGCGCCAGCAGCTTGGAGGTAGCGGGAAGTCATGAGCAGTTCTTC
once	-	TRBJ2-7	TRBV7-9	CASSQIGLGYEQYF	TGTGCCAGCAGTCAAATAGGTTTAGGGTACGAGCAGTACTTC
-	-	TRBJ2-7	TRBV3-1/TRBV3-2	CASSQDFRGGLKEQYF	TGTGCCAGCAGCCAAGATTTCCGAGGGGGGCTCAAAGAGCAGTACTTC
-	-	TRBJ1-1	TRBV5-1	CASSQQGARDTEAFF	TGCGCCAGCAGCCAACAGGGCGCTCGGGACACTGAAGCTTTCTTT
-	-	TRBJ2-2	TRBV9	CASSVVLTGELFF	TGTGCCAGCAGCGTAGTACTCACCGGGGAGCTGTTTTTT
-	-	TRBJ1-5	TRBV10-3	CAISDEAGIQPQHF	TGTGCCATCAGTGATGAAGCAGGGATTCAGCCCCAGCATTTT
-	-	TRBJ2-1	TRBV5-1	CASSLGGNGYNEQFF	TGCGCCAGCAGTCTTGGGGGCAACGGGTACAATGAGCAGTTCTTC
-	TRBD1	TRBJ1-1	TRBV18	CATTGQANTEAFF	TGTGCCACCACAGGACAGGCAAACACTGAAGCTTTCTTT
-	-	TRBJ2-1	TRBV4-2	CASSQETLYNEQFF	TGTGCCAGCAGCCAAGAAACTCTCTACAATGAGCAGTTCTTC
-	TRBD2	TRBJ2-1	TRBV11-2	CASSPILRGIYNEQFF	TGTGCCAGCAGCCCCATCCTGCGGGGGATTTACAATGAGCAGTTCTTC
-	-	TRBJ1-2	TRBV5-4	CASSPYMGVSQNYGYTF	TGTGCCAGCAGCCCCTACATGGGAGTTTCCCAAAACTATGGCTACACCTTC
-	TRBD2	TRBJ2-2	TRBV7-9	CASSPRTSAGELFF	TGTGCCAGCAGCCCTCGGACTAGCGCCGGGGAGCTGTTTTTT
-	TRBD1	TRBJ2-7	TRBV6-5	CASSYSPGGFYEQYF	TGTGCCAGCAGTTACTCGCCAGGGGGTTTCTACGAGCAGTACTTC
-	-	TRBJ2-1	TRBV19	CASRESRYSYNEQFF	TGTGCCAGTCGCGAAAGCAGATACTCCTACAATGAGCAGTTCTTC
-	-	TRBJ1-2	TRBV6-5	CASSYVRWGDGYTF	TGTGCCAGCAGTTATGTGCGGTGGGGAGATGGCTACACCTTC
-	-	TRBJ2-1	TRBV7-2	CASSSLGGEQFF	TGTGCCAGCAGCTCCCTCGGGGGTGAGCAGTTCTTC
-	-	TRBJ2-3	TRBV20-1	CSASSGTGSTDTQYF	TGCAGTGCTAGTTCGGGTACGGGGAGCACAGATACGCAGTATTTT
-	-	TRBJ1-6	TRBV6-5	CASRMVEDISSPLHF	TGTGCCAGCAGGATGGTGGAGGACATTAGTTCACCCCTCCACTTT
-	TRBD2	TRBJ2-3	TRBV6-1	CASSASLAGGLSDTQYF	TGTGCCAGCAGTGCATCACTAGCGGGGGGGCTGTCAGATACGCAGTATTTT
once	TRBD1	TRBJ1-3	TRBV6-5	CASRGTAGNTIYF	TGTGCCAGCAGGGGGACAGCTGGAAACACCATATATTTT
-	TRBD1	TRBJ2-7	TRBV28	CASSDRGREQYF	TGTGCCAGCAGTGACAGGGGGCGTGAGCAGTACTTC
-	-	TRBJ2-1	TRBV19	CASSVGTVSYNEQFF	TGTGCCAGTAGTGTCGGGACTGTCTCCTACAATGAGCAGTTCTTC
-	-	TRBJ2-3	TRBV13	CASSERGGTDTQYF	TGTGCCAGCAGCGAGAGGGGGGGCACAGATACGCAGTATTTT
once	-	TRBJ2-1	TRBV7-9	CASNRIGGEQFF	TGTGCCAGCAACCGAATCGGTGGAGAGCAGTTCTTC
-	-	TRBJ2-7	TRBV18	CASSPPVTREQYF	TGTGCCAGCTCACCACCGGTGACTCGAGAGCAGTACTTC
-	-	TRBJ2-7	TRBV9	CASSVGIAKTYEQYF	TGTGCCAGCAGCGTTGGGATAGCGAAGACCTACGAGCAGTACTTC
-	-	TRBJ2-1	TRBV24-1	CATSADSYNEQFF	TGTGCCACCAGTGCAGACTCCTACAATGAGCAGTTCTTC
-	-	TRBJ1-5	TRBV27	CASSPVGSNQPQHF	TGTGCCAGCAGTCCGGTGGGAAGCAATCAGCCCCAGCATTTT